The clone carrying this T cell receptor (beta chain) has just a few counts. Its antigen is unknown. V lost 8 bases, J lost 1 base, and 11 bases lay in between. This CDR3 comprises 13 residues. From germline, CDR1 is DFQATT and CDR2 SNEGSKA (reference sequence). The sample comes from a study of T-cell memory formation after mild COVID-19. Study as a whole: Largely donor-specific sequence clusters came from a couple of donors.

Overall study results and limits: Clones from the second wave (peaking day 37) had unconfirmed SARS-CoV-2 specificity.

Constant-segment primers were used for 5'RACE, and the resulting TCR alpha and TCR beta cDNA libraries carried sample barcodes and UMIs. TCRdb reanalysed the 5' RACE reads using MiXCR and keeps one entry per CDR3 protein. Altogether a few hundred thousand distinct CDR3 sequences are present, approximately 15% being singletons, with the ten largest covering around 20%. The gene calls are TRBV20-1 and TRBJ2-2; D is perhaps TRBD2 (6 bases). The receptor comes from a man aged 18 to 30 who had mild COVID-19 (a few samples of this study predate the infection). Cell type and time point are not known. The sequenced sample was PBMCs or a T cell subset sorted from them (not recorded which). The CDR3 loop reads CSLLGGNTGELFF. CDR3 nucleotide sequence: TGCAGTCTCTTGGGAGGGAACACCGGGGAGCTGTTTTTT.